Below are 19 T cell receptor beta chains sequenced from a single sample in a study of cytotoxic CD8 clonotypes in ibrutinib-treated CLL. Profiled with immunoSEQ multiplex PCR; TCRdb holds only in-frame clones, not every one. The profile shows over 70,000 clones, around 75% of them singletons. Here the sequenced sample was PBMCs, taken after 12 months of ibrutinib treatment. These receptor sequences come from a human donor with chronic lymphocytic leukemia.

CDR3 in amino acids: CASSATGPGQPQHF. The DNA of the CDR3 is TGTGCCAGCAGTGCGACAGGGCCGGGTCAGCCCCAGCATTTT. This rearrangement joins TRBV6-6 to TRBJ1-5; 7 bases agree with TRBD1. Germline V gives CDR1 MNHNY, CDR2 SVGAGI (reference sequence). The J segment lost 6 bases and the V segment lost 5 bases, leaving 7 bases of the junction unmatched. This CDR3 spans 14 amino acids.

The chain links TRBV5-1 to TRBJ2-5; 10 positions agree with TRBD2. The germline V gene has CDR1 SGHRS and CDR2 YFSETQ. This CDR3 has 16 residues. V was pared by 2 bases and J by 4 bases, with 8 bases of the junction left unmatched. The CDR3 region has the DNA TGCGCCAGCAGCTTCCTAGCGGGGGTCCCCAGAGAGACCCAGTACTTC. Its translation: CASSFLAGVPRETQYF.

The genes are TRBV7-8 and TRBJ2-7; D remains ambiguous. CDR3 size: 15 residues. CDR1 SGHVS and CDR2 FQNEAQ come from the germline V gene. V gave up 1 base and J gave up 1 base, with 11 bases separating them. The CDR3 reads CASSLEAGASYEQYF. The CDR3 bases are TGTGCCAGCAGCTTAGAGGCAGGTGCTTCCTACGAGCAGTACTTC. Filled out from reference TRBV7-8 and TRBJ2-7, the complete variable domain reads GAGVSQSPRYKVAKRGQDVALRCDPISGHVSLFWYQQALGQGPEFLTYFQNEAQLDKSGLPSDRFFAERPEGSVSTLKIQRTQQEDSAVYLCASSLEAGASYEQYFGPGTRLTVT.

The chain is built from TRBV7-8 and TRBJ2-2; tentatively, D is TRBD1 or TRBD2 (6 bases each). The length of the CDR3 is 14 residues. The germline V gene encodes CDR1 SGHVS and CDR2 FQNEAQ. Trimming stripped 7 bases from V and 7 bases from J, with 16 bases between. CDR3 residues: CASTPWGAVGELFF. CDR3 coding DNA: TGTGCCAGCACCCCGTGGGGGGCCGTCGGGGAGCTGTTTTTT.

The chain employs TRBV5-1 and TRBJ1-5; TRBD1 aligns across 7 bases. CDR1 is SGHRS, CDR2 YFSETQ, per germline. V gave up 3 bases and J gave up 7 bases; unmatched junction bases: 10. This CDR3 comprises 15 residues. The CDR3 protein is CASSWDSGGGQPQHF. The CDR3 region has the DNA TGCGCCAGCAGCTGGGACAGTGGGGGTGGGCAGCCCCAGCATTTT.

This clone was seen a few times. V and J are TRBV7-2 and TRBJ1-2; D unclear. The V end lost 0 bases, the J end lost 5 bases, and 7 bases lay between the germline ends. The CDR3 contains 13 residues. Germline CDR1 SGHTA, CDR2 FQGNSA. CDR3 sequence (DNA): TGTGCCAGCAGCTTAGCGGACCGTTATGGCTACACCTTC. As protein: CASSLADRYGYTF. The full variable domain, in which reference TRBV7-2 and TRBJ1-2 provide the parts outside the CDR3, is GAGVSQSPSNKVTEKGKDVELRCDPISGHTALYWYRQSLGQGLEFLIYFQGNSAPDKSGLPSDRFSAERTGGSVSTLTIQRTQQEDSAVYLCASSLADRYGYTFGSGTRLTVV.

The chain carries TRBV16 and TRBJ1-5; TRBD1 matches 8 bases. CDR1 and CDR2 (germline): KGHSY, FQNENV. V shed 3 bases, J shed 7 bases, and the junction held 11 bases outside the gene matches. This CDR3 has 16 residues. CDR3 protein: CASSHPDRDGRQPQHF. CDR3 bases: TGTGCCAGCAGCCACCCGGACAGGGATGGGCGACAGCCCCAGCATTTT.

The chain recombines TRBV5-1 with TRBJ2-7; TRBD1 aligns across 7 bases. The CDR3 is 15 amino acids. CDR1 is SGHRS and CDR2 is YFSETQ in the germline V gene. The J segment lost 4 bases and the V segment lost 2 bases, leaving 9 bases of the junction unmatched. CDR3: CASSFTGTAFYEQYF. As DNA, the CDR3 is TGCGCCAGCAGCTTCACCGGGACAGCATTTTACGAGCAGTACTTC.

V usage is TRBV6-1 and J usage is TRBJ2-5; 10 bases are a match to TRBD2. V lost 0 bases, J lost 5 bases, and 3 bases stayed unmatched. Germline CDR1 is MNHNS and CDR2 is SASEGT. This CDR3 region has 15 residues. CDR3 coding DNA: TGTGCCAGCAGTGAAGCTAGCGGGGGGTGGGAGACCCAGTACTTC. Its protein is CASSEASGGWETQYF.

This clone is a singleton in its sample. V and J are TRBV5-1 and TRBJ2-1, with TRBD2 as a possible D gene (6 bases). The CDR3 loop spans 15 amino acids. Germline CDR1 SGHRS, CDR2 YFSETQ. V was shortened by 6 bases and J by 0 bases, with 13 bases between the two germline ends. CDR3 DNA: TGCGCCAGCACCACGTTGGGGGGCTCCTACAATGAGCAGTTCTTC. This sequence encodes CASTTLGGSYNEQFF. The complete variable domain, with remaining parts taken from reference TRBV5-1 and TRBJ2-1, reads KAGVTQTPRYLIKTRGQQVTLSCSPISGHRSVSWYQQTPGQGLQFLFEYFSETQRNKGNFPGRFSGRQFSNSRSEMNVSTLELGDSALYLCASTTLGGSYNEQFFGPGTRLTVL.

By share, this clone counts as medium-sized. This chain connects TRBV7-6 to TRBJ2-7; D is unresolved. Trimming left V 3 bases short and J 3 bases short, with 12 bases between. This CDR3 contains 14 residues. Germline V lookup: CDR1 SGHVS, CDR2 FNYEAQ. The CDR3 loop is CASSFFGGDYEQYF. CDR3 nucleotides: TGTGCCAGCAGCTTCTTCGGCGGAGACTACGAGCAGTACTTC.

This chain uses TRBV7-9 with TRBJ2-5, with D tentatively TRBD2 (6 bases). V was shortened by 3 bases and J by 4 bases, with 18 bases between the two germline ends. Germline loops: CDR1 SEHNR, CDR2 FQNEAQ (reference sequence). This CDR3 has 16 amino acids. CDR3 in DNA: TGTGCCAGCAGCTTGGGGCGGGAAGGTTGGGGAGAGACCCAGTACTTC. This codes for CASSLGREGWGETQYF.

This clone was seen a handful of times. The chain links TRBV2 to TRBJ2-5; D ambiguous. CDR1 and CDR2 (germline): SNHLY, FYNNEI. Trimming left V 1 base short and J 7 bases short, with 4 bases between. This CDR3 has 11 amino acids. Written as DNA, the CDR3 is TGTGCCAGCAGTGAAGGGGGGACCCAGTACTTC. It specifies CASSEGGTQYF.

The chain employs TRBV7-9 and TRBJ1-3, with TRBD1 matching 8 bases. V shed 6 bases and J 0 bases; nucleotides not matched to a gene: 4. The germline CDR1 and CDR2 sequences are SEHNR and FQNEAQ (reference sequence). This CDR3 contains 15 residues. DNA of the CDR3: TGTGCCAGCAGGACGGACAGGGACTCTGGAAACACCATATATTTT. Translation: CASRTDRDSGNTIYF.

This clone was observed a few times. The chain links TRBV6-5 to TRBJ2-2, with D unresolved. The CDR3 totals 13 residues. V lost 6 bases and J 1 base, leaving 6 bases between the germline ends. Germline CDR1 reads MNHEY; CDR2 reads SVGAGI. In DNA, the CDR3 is TGTGCCAGCAGCCGACAGAACACCGGGGAGCTGTTTTTT. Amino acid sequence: CASSRQNTGELFF.

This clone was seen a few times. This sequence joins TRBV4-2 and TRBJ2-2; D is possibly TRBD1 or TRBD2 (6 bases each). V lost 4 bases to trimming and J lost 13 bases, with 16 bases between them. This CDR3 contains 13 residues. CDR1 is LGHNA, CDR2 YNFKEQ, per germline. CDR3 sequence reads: CASSPGRGGLLFF. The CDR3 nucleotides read TGTGCCAGCAGCCCCGGGAGAGGGGGGTTGCTGTTTTTT.

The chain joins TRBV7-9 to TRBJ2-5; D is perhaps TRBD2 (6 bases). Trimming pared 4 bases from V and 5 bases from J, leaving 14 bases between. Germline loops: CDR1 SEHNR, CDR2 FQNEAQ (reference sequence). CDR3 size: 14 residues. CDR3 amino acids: CASSSPTSGETQYF. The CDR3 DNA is TGTGCCAGCAGCTCCCCGACTAGTGGTGAGACCCAGTACTTC.

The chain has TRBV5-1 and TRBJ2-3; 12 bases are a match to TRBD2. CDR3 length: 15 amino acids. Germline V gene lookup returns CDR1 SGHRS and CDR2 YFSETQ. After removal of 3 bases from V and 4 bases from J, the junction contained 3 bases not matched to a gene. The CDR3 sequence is CASSSASGRADTQYF. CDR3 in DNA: TGCGCCAGCAGCTCCGCTAGCGGGAGGGCAGATACGCAGTATTTT.

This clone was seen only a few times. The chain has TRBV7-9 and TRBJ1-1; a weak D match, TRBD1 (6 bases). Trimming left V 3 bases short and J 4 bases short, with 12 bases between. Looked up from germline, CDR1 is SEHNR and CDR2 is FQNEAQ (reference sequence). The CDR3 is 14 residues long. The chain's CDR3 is CASSFGGLGTEAFF. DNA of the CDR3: TGTGCCAGCAGCTTTGGGGGCTTGGGCACTGAAGCTTTCTTT.